The entry below gives a single T cell receptor (beta chain) sequence along with its context. The data were produced by immunoSEQ multiplex PCR, yet TCRdb's version contains in-frame clones alone and is incomplete. Of tens of thousands of clones listed, 80% to 85% are singletons. The data were taken from a study of PD-L1 blockade in urothelial cancer. Study as a whole: Dosed intravenously at 1,200 mg every 3 weeks, atezolizumab was initiated by patients around 2014. Blood analysis occurred 3 weeks (second dose) and 6 weeks after treatment start. Counts from blood samples showed a median of 141,255 T cells.

Germline assignment: CDR1 SGHTS and CDR2 YDEGEE. V was pared by 5 bases and J by 0 bases, with 12 bases between. The CDR3 sequence is 16 residues long. This sample's time point: pretreatment peripheral blood. This chain connects TRBV5-8 to TRBJ1-6, with D possibly being TRBD1 (5 bases). Material: PBMCs, obtained around atezolizumab (anti-PD-L1) treatment. The TCR originated in a woman in her seventies with urothelial cancer. Here the CDR3 reads CASRRGTGSYNSPLHF. The CDR3 DNA reads TGTGCCAGCAGGCGCGGGACGGGCTCCTATAATTCACCCCTCCACTTT.